The clone carrying this TCR beta chain has only a few counts. Antigen: not known. Per germline, CDR1 SEHNR and CDR2 FQNEAQ (reference sequence). The CDR3 extends over 15 amino acids. V was shortened by 5 bases and J by 6 bases, with 16 bases between the two germline ends. These data belong to a study of regulatory T cells in long-lasting Graves disease. Time point denoted: newly diagnosed GD, antithyroid drugs for less than 3 months. The TCR library used RNA extracted from PBMCs. Construction of TCR beta libraries relied on iRepertoire HTBI primers and on Arm-PCR targeting CDR3 regions. TCRdb itself ran the multiplex PCR reads through MiXCR, one entry per CDR3 protein. This table has roughly 430,000 distinct CDR3 sequences, about a sixth appearing once. Study-level results: Persistent patients shared some 2,500 public clonotypes among themselves. Newly diagnosed patients shared fewer, at about 890. Persistent disease samples used TRBV28, TRBJ1-2 and TRBJ2-5 preferentially.

The sample was also linked to a second study, of T cells in Graves' hyperthyroidism and ophthalmopathy. This second report adds: With the HTBI primer set, the TCR CDR3 went through a first round of RT-PCR. Ophthalmopathy stood apart from stable hyperthyroidism in a 13 V-J model.

V and J are TRBV7-9 and TRBJ2-2; D gene uncertain. Sequencing was performed on peripheral blood mononuclear cells (PBMCs), taken at new diagnosis, from a patient treated with antithyroid drugs. The clonotype was recovered from a woman in her 30s with Graves disease. Here the CDR3 DNA reads TGTGCCAGCAGCCACTCTACTACTCCCTCCGGGGAGCTGTTTTTT. Protein: CASSHSTTPSGELFF.